This T cell receptor (beta chain) was captured in a study of CD8+ T cells in alopecia areata. Study background: Treatment of the treated patients consisted of oral tofacitinib, 5 to 10 mg twice daily. The tofacitinib course ran for 6 to 18 months and was followed by 6 months off drug.

This clone showed up just a few times. Different DNA sequences within this sample yield the same CDR3. Specimens obtained from alopecia areata patients comprised lesional scalp punch biopsies and peripheral blood. V lost 4 bases and J 4 bases, leaving 5 bases between the germline ends. There are 11 residues in the CDR3. Germline V gene data show CDR1 as SQVTM and CDR2 as ANQGSEA. Extraction of RNA preceded its reverse transcription into cDNA, which served as the sequencing template. Generated by immunoSEQ multiplex PCR, the TCRdb table keeps only in-frame clones and is missing some. Of 150,000 to 200,000 clones listed, 65% to 75% are singletons.

The sequence was collected from a human donor with alopecia areata. The sample in question was CD8+ T cells sorted from blood, obtained at week 0. J is TRBJ2-1 and V is TRBV29-1, with D unresolved. The CDR3 nucleotides read TGCAGCGTTGGACTTTACAATGAGCAGTTCTTC. Protein sequence: CSVGLYNEQFF.